The 25 T cell receptor beta chains below all came from one sample that was sequenced in a study of T cells in Graves' hyperthyroidism and ophthalmopathy. The TCR beta CDR3 regions underwent amplification using RNA transcripts as the source. An initial round of RT-PCR targeting the TCR CDR3 relied on the HTBI primer set. TCRdb itself ran the multiplex PCR reads through MiXCR, one entry per CDR3 protein. The data contain hundreds of thousands of distinct CDR3 sequences, over 15% of them singletons. Sequenced input: blood. Receptor source: a young woman with Graves' hyperthyroidism.

This clonotype was observed a few times. The chain joins TRBV27 to TRBJ2-3, with D possibly matching TRBD1 (6 bases). Germline values: CDR1 MNHEY, CDR2 SMNVEV (reference sequence). Trimming removed 7 bases from V and 1 base from J, with 18 bases in between. The CDR3 spans 16 residues. This CDR3 is CASTPLDSPGTDTQYF. The CDR3 DNA follows: TGTGCCAGCACCCCACTGGACAGCCCAGGCACAGATACGCAGTATTTT.

This rearrangement joins TRBV11-2 to TRBJ2-1, with 8 bases that match TRBD1. Unmatched junction bases numbered 14, after V lost 1 base and J lost 15 bases. The CDR3 length is 15 residues. CDR1 is SGHAT and CDR2 is FQNNGV in the germline V gene. CDR3 loop: CASSLVRQGAPRVFF. In DNA, the CDR3 is TGTGCCAGCAGCTTAGTGCGGCAGGGGGCGCCCCGTGTGTTCTTC.

This clonotype was seen at least ten times. The chain recombines TRBV28 with TRBJ1-2; 8 nucleotides agree with TRBD1. This CDR3 has 15 amino acids. The junction had 7 bases not matched to a gene; V was cut back by 5 bases and J by 2 bases. The germline CDR1 and CDR2 sequences are MDHEN and SYDVKM. CDR3 amino acids: CASSLGQGINYGYTF. CDR3 sequence (DNA): TGTGCCAGCAGTCTTGGACAGGGTATCAACTATGGCTACACCTTC.

This chain links TRBV7-2 with TRBJ2-2, with TRBD1 identical over 10 bases. The germline gives CDR1 SGHTA, CDR2 FQGNSA. The CDR3 sequence is 15 residues long. The ends lost 5 bases at V and 7 bases at J; junction bases unmatched: 7. CDR3 in DNA: TGTGCCAGCAGCCGCCGACAGGGGGCCGACGGGGAGCTGTTTTTT. It yields the protein CASSRRQGADGELFF.

This clonotype has only a few counts. The chain combines TRBV6-1 with TRBJ2-5; D ambiguous. The CDR3 has 14 residues. Germline V gene sequence: CDR1 MNHNS, CDR2 SASEGT. V lost 6 bases, J lost 5 bases, and 16 bases lay in between. The CDR3 loop reads CASSLTTGLETQYF. The CDR3 DNA sequence: TGTGCCAGCAGCCTGACAACGGGCTTGGAGACCCAGTACTTC.

This clonotype was seen repeatedly, ten times or more. The V call is TRBV20-1, the J call TRBJ2-7, with 9 bases lining up with TRBD2. This CDR3 is built from 13 residues. Unmatched junction bases numbered 3, after V lost 2 bases and J lost 4 bases. Per germline, CDR1 DFQATT and CDR2 SNEGSKA (reference sequence). CDR3 nucleotides: TGCAGTGCTAGAATAGCGGGAGTATACGAGCAGTACTTC. It encodes CSARIAGVYEQYF.

In its sample, this clonotype was seen many times. The chain combines TRBV5-1 with TRBJ1-3, with D uncertain. Per the germline V gene, CDR1 is SGHRS and CDR2 is YFSETQ. V lost 9 bases and J 3 bases, leaving 19 bases between the germline ends. This CDR3 region has 15 residues. In DNA form, the CDR3 reads TGCGCCACCAGGCCCGATCCGGTGGGTGGAAACACCATATATTTT. Protein product: CATRPDPVGGNTIYF.

The V and J genes are TRBV29-1 and TRBJ1-2; the match to TRBD1 covers 7 bases. V trimming: 4 bases; J trimming: 0 bases; junction bases outside the gene matches: 2. Germline CDR1 and CDR2: SQVTM and ANQGSEA. The CDR3 loop spans 13 amino acids. The DNA for the CDR3 is TGCAGCGTTGGGGACAGCACTAACTATGGCTACACCTTC. Its protein is CSVGDSTNYGYTF.

This clonotype was seen at least ten times. The V call is TRBV12-3 or TRBV12-4, the J call TRBJ1-5, with D possibly TRBD1 on 5 matching bases. Trimming removed 2 bases at V and 0 bases at J, with 8 bases between. The CDR3 sequence is 15 residues long. The CDR3 loop reads CASSLQGPSNQPQHF. The DNA for the CDR3 is TGTGCCAGCAGTTTACAGGGCCCTAGCAATCAGCCCCAGCATTTT.

The chain is built from TRBV12-3 or TRBV12-4 and TRBJ2-5, with TRBD2 matching over 9 bases. Trimming at V came to 2 bases and at J to 5 bases, leaving 9 bases not matched to a gene. The CDR3 consists of 16 residues. The CDR3 region has the DNA TGTGCCAGCAGTTTATTGGTGCGGGAGGGTCGGGAGACCCAGTACTTC. It encodes CASSLLVREGRETQYF.

The chain carries TRBV27 and TRBJ2-7; no reliable D call. Germline V CDR1 and CDR2: MNHEY, SMNVEV (reference sequence). The V gene lost 5 bases and the J gene lost 2 bases, with 13 bases spanning the gap. This CDR3 has 14 residues. The CDR3 spells CASSPRIATYEQYF. In DNA form, the CDR3 reads TGTGCCAGCAGTCCCCGGATCGCTACCTACGAGCAGTACTTC.

The sample holds many counts of this clonotype. CDR3 bases: TGTGCCAGCAGCTTAGCTGCCATTCCAGCCAAAAACATTCAGTACTTC. It is translated as CASSLAAIPAKNIQYF. The chain uses TRBV7-2 and TRBJ2-4, with D unresolved. V was trimmed by 0 bases and J by 0 bases, leaving 9 bases between them. CDR1 SGHTA and CDR2 FQGNSA come from the germline V gene. The CDR3 runs to 16 residues.

At least ten counts were recorded for this clonotype. The V call is TRBV11-2, the J call TRBJ2-3, with D unresolved. V was clipped by 5 bases and J by 1 base, with 13 bases between them. Germline V gene sequence: CDR1 SGHAT, CDR2 FQNNGV. The CDR3 covers 15 residues. The CDR3 region is CASSPRVLGTDTQYF. The CDR3 coding sequence is TGTGCCAGCAGCCCCCGGGTGCTCGGCACAGATACGCAGTATTTT.

This chain uses TRBV18 with TRBJ2-7; D remains unclear. Germline V gives CDR1 KGHSH, CDR2 LQKENI. CDR3 length: 14 residues. V lost 6 bases and J lost 0, with 12 bases in between. CDR3 DNA: TGTGCCAGCTCGGCGGACCGAAACTCCTACGAGCAGTACTTC. It encodes CASSADRNSYEQYF.

This clonotype was detected only a few times. The chain carries TRBV7-9 and TRBJ2-1; D might be TRBD1 or TRBD2, each matching 5 bases. The germline V gene has CDR1 SEHNR and CDR2 FQNEAQ (reference sequence). V lost 5 bases and J lost 3, with 11 bases in between. This CDR3 has 14 residues. This CDR3 is CASSPWDGYNEQFF. CDR3 bases: TGTGCCAGCAGCCCATGGGACGGCTACAATGAGCAGTTCTTC.

This clonotype was detected only a few times. The chain employs TRBV5-1 and TRBJ2-7, with D perhaps matching TRBD1 (6 bases). CDR1 is SGHRS and CDR2 is YFSETQ in the germline V gene. Trimming took off 0 bases at V and 4 bases at J, with 14 bases between the two ends. The CDR3 consists of 15 residues. The CDR3 loop reads CASSLDIGGGYEQYF. For the CDR3, the DNA is TGCGCCAGCAGCTTGGATATAGGGGGTGGATACGAGCAGTACTTC.

This clonotype was seen a handful of times. The CDR3 DNA reads as TGTGCCAGCAGTCAAGGGACAGGGGACAATGAGCAGTTCTTC. It is translated as CASSQGTGDNEQFF. The chain joins TRBV12-3 or TRBV12-4 to TRBJ2-1; 10 positions agree with TRBD1. The junction had 3 bases not matched to a gene; V was cut back by 5 bases and J by 5 bases. The CDR3 totals 14 residues.

Comments on this clonotype: A much larger clone differs from this one at a single base, so this may be a read error. This chain uses TRBV28 with TRBJ1-5, with a tentative D call TRBD1 (6 bases). The CDR3 length is 14 residues. CDR1 is MDHEN, CDR2 SYDVKM, per germline. Trimming shortened V by 5 bases and J by 7 bases, and 15 bases separated the two germline ends. CDR3 DNA sequence: TGTGCCAGCAGTACAGGGCTCGGGGGGCAGCCCCAGCATTTT. This gives the protein CASSTGLGGQPQHF.

This clonotype came up a few times. The chain joins TRBV6-1 to TRBJ2-2; 7 nucleotides match TRBD1. CDR3 length: 14 residues. From germline, CDR1 is MNHNS and CDR2 SASEGT. Losses at the gene ends were 6 bases for V and 7 bases for J; bases not matched to a gene: 8. CDR3 protein: CASRGNRGIGELFF. The CDR3 DNA follows: TGTGCCAGCAGAGGCAACAGGGGAATCGGGGAGCTGTTTTTT.

The chain's CDR3 is CASSQEVVGVGNSYTF. CDR3 coding DNA: TGCGCCAGCAGCCAAGAAGTTGTTGGGGTAGGGAATAGCTACACCTTC. This sequence joins TRBV4-1 and TRBJ1-2; D is unresolved. CDR1 and CDR2 from the germline V gene are MGHRA and YSYEKL. CDR3 size: 16 residues. Trimming took 0 bases from V and 9 from J, leaving 20 bases between them.

This clonotype was recorded at least ten times. This chain joins TRBV12-3 or TRBV12-4 and TRBJ1-2, with D hard to call. There are 15 residues in the CDR3. Trimming shortened V by 2 bases and J by 0 bases, and 10 bases separated the two germline ends. Here the CDR3 DNA reads TGTGCCAGCAGTTTAAGACGGGGTTCTAACTATGGCTACACCTTC. Protein product: CASSLRRGSNYGYTF.

Many counts were recorded for this clonotype. The chain joins TRBV12-3 or TRBV12-4 to TRBJ2-2; possibly TRBD1 for D (5 bases). V dropped 3 bases and J dropped 7 bases, with 15 bases sitting between them. The CDR3 loop spans 15 amino acids. CDR3 loop: CASSFVGRDGGELFF. The CDR3 nucleotides read TGTGCCAGCAGTTTCGTGGGCAGGGATGGCGGGGAGCTGTTTTTT.

In this sample, this clonotype turned up many times. The gene calls are TRBV2 and TRBJ2-7; 7 positions agree with TRBD1. Germline V gives CDR1 SNHLY, CDR2 FYNNEI. This CDR3 contains 14 residues. Trimming at V came to 6 bases and at J to 5 bases, leaving 10 bases not matched to a gene. The CDR3 reads CASRLDRVEDEQYF. The CDR3 DNA follows: TGTGCCAGCAGGTTAGACAGGGTAGAGGACGAGCAGTACTTC.

This clonotype has only a few counts. This chain's CDR3 is CASSYTGFSTDTQYF. Written as DNA, the CDR3 is TGTGCCAGCAGTTACACCGGCTTTAGCACAGATACGCAGTATTTT. The chain carries TRBV6-5 and TRBJ2-3; D is unresolved. Trimming stripped 2 bases from V and 0 bases from J, with 9 bases between. Germline CDR1 reads MNHEY; CDR2 reads SVGAGI. This CDR3 region has 15 residues.

The rearrangement uses TRBV10-3 and TRBJ2-3; no reliable D call. This CDR3 comprises 15 residues. Trimming pared 8 bases from V and 2 bases from J, leaving 17 bases between. Germline CDR1 reads ENHRY; CDR2 reads SYGVKD. The chain's CDR3 is CAISESFQVTDTQYF. CDR3 coding DNA: TGTGCCATCTCGGAATCATTTCAAGTCACAGATACGCAGTATTTT.